This TCR beta chain was retrieved from a study of cytomegalovirus exposure and HLA in healthy donors. Primers for the PCR totalled 60 Vbeta and 13 Jbeta. Assay used: immunoSEQ multiplex PCR; TCRdb lists only in-frame clones, some missing. The sample shows more than 95,000 clones, 13% to 15% of them seen only once. This clone was seen a handful of times. The same CDR3 also results from other DNA sequences found in this sample. This CDR3 spans 13 amino acids. Trimming took off 0 bases at V and 2 bases at J, with 5 bases between the two ends. Germline CDR1 GTSNPN, CDR2 SVGIG (reference sequence). Sequenced sample: PBMCs. The chain is built from TRBV30 and TRBJ1-5; possible D gene TRBD1, 5 bases. The source of this sequence is a female donor in good health and CMV-seronegative. CDR3 DNA: TGTGCCTGGAGTGTACAGGGCAATCAGCCCCAGCATTTT. Amino acids: CAWSVQGNQPQHF.